Each of the 26 T cell receptor beta chains below was sequenced from the same sample in a study of cytomegalovirus exposure and HLA in healthy donors. Primers for the PCR totalled 60 Vbeta and 13 Jbeta. This table comes from immunoSEQ multiplex PCR, and its TCRdb copy is limited to in-frame clones, with some not included. This sample has under 200,000 clones; 81% occur once, and the top ten carry approximately 3.6%. The sample comprised PBMCs. The receptors derive from a middle-aged man in good health and CMV-seropositive.

V and J are TRBV4-1 and TRBJ1-4, with a weak D call TRBD1 (5 bases). CDR1 MGHRA and CDR2 YSYEKL come from the germline V gene. V lost 2 bases to trimming and J lost 0 bases, with 10 bases between them. This CDR3 contains 16 residues. CDR3: CASSQMTVATNEKLFF. CDR3 nucleotide sequence: TGCGCCAGCAGCCAAATGACAGTTGCAACTAATGAAAAACTGTTTTTT.

The rearrangement uses TRBV28 and TRBJ2-7, with 10 bases lining up with TRBD2. V lost 5 bases, J lost 1 base, and 5 bases stayed unmatched. CDR1 is MDHEN, CDR2 SYDVKM, per germline. The CDR3 sequence is 15 residues long. CDR3: CASSKKREGSYEQYF. The CDR3 coding sequence is TGTGCCAGCAGTAAAAAGCGGGAGGGTTCCTACGAGCAGTACTTC.

The chain employs TRBV7-9 and TRBJ1-1; possibly TRBD1 for D (6 bases). Per the germline V gene, CDR1 is SEHNR and CDR2 is FQNEAQ (reference sequence). CDR3 length: 13 residues. V was trimmed by 1 base and J by 3 bases, leaving 6 bases between them. The chain's CDR3 is CASSLGTDTEAFF. In DNA form, the CDR3 reads TGTGCCAGCAGCTTAGGGACAGACACTGAAGCTTTCTTT.

There are a few counts of this clone. The chain links TRBV7-9 to TRBJ1-1, with 10 nucleotides matching TRBD1. CDR3 length equals 15 residues. Germline CDR1 and CDR2: SEHNR and FQNEAQ (reference sequence). The V gene end was trimmed by 4 bases and the J gene end by 1 base; junction bases not matched to a gene: 3. The CDR3 DNA is TGTGCCAGCAGCTCGGGACAGGGGACGAACACTGAAGCTTTCTTT. Translated, it gives CASSSGQGTNTEAFF.

The V gene is TRBV9, the J gene TRBJ2-6; TRBD1 matches 8 bases. This CDR3 is 17 amino acids long. V shed 3 bases and J 3 bases; nucleotides not matched to a gene: 8. Germline V gene sequence: CDR1 SGDLS, CDR2 YYNGEE. The CDR3 coding sequence is TGTGCCAGCAGCGGTTCCGGGACAGGTTTTGGGGCCAACGTCCTGACTTTC. It codes for CASSGSGTGFGANVLTF.

The J gene is TRBJ2-3, the V gene TRBV7-2, with 7 bases aligning to TRBD2. The junction had 7 bases not matched to a gene; V was cut back by 2 bases and J by 2 bases. The CDR3 is 16 residues long. CDR1 is SGHTA, CDR2 FQGNSA, per germline. The CDR3 DNA reads as TGTGCCAGCAGCTTAATCCCTAGCGGACCCACAGATACGCAGTATTTT. This encodes CASSLIPSGPTDTQYF.

The chain uses TRBV5-1 and TRBJ2-3; D might be TRBD2 (6 bases). CDR3 length: 15 residues. Germline V gives CDR1 SGHRS, CDR2 YFSETQ. V was trimmed by 3 bases and J by 5 bases, leaving 16 bases between them. Written as DNA, the CDR3 is TGCGCCAGCAGCTGGAGGGGCGAATCAGGAGATACGCAGTATTTT. It encodes CASSWRGESGDTQYF.

The genes are TRBV27 and TRBJ2-7; 10 bases map to TRBD2. CDR1 is MNHEY and CDR2 is SMNVEV in the germline V gene (reference sequence). This CDR3 region has 16 residues. Trimming took 6 bases from V and 1 from J; bases not matched to a gene: 9. The CDR3 spells CASRGLAGVSSYEQYF. The CDR3 nucleotides read TGTGCCAGCAGGGGGCTAGCGGGAGTAAGTTCCTACGAGCAGTACTTC.

About this clone itself: One junction end disagrees with the germline gene, perhaps due to a read error. V and J are TRBV28 and TRBJ2-7; 8 bases line up with TRBD1. This CDR3 has 14 residues. Germline CDR1 reads MDHEN; CDR2 reads SYDVKM. DNA for the CDR3: TGTGCCAGCAGCCGAGGGACAGGCTCCAACGAGCAGTACTTC. Its protein is CASSRGTGSNEQYF.

This chain joins TRBV6-1 and TRBJ1-5; possible D gene TRBD1, 5 bases. This CDR3 has 15 amino acids. V shed 7 bases and J shed 3 bases, with 16 bases lying between them. The germline gives CDR1 MNHNS, CDR2 SASEGT. This CDR3 reads CASTPPGLNNQPQHF. Written as DNA, the CDR3 is TGTGCCAGCACCCCCCCGGGACTCAACAATCAGCCCCAGCATTTT.

V and J are TRBV7-6 and TRBJ2-3; the D gene is possibly TRBD1 (7 bases). The V end lost 4 bases, the J end lost 4 bases, and 18 bases lay between the germline ends. CDR3 length: 16 amino acids. Germline V gene sequence: CDR1 SGHVS, CDR2 FNYEAQ. The CDR3 spells CASSSPGSGGPDTQYF. As DNA, the CDR3 is TGTGCCAGCAGCTCACCCGGGTCAGGGGGGCCAGATACGCAGTATTTT.

The chain uses TRBV11-1 and TRBJ2-3, with D possibly matching TRBD2 (5 bases). V shed 2 bases and J shed 6 bases, with 15 bases lying between them. The CDR3 is 15 residues long. Germline-derived CDR1 and CDR2 are SGHAT and FQDESV (reference sequence). CDR3 region: CASSLIGGEGDTQYF. The CDR3 region has the DNA TGTGCCAGCAGCTTAATCGGCGGTGAGGGTGATACGCAGTATTTT.

The rearrangement links TRBV29-1 to TRBJ2-3, with TRBD1 as a possible D gene (6 bases). The germline V gene has CDR1 SQVTM and CDR2 ANQGSEA. The CDR3 sequence is 13 residues long. The ends were cut back, 7 bases at V and 3 bases at J, with 14 bases in the middle. The CDR3 DNA follows: TGCAGCGGAGACACAGGGCTTACAGATACGCAGTATTTT. It codes for CSGDTGLTDTQYF.

The CDR3 protein is CATSREAGETQYF. The CDR3 nucleotides are TGTGCCACCAGCAGAGAGGCGGGGGAGACCCAGTACTTC. The chain recombines TRBV15 with TRBJ2-5, with D maybe TRBD2 (6 bases). Germline lookup yields CDR1 LNHNV and CDR2 YYDKDF (reference sequence). The CDR3 contains 13 residues. Trimming removed 0 bases at V and 5 bases at J, with 7 bases between.

The CDR3 sequence: CATTPSSGTYNEQFF. The CDR3 nucleotides read TGTGCCACCACCCCATCTAGCGGGACCTACAATGAGCAGTTCTTC. V is TRBV6-6 and J is TRBJ2-1; 9 positions match TRBD2. J was trimmed by 2 bases and V by 10 bases; bases with no gene match: 9. Germline V gene sequence: CDR1 MNHNY, CDR2 SVGAGI (reference sequence). CDR3 size: 15 residues.

This clone was detected only once. V usage is TRBV6-6 and J usage is TRBJ2-3; 9 bases are a match to TRBD1. Germline values: CDR1 MNHNY, CDR2 SVGAGI (reference sequence). Unmatched junction bases numbered 8, after V lost 2 bases and J lost 5 bases. The CDR3 has 16 residues. This CDR3 is CASSYVTGGLGDTQYF. The CDR3 region has the DNA TGTGCCAGCAGTTACGTAACAGGGGGCTTAGGAGATACGCAGTATTTT.

The chain links TRBV6-5 to TRBJ2-7, with TRBD1 identical over 8 bases. V trimming: 5 bases; J trimming: 0 bases; junction bases outside the gene matches: 6. The CDR3 is 15 amino acids. In germline, CDR1 is MNHEY, CDR2 SVGAGI. This CDR3 reads CASSRTGISSYEQYF. DNA for the CDR3: TGTGCCAGCAGTCGGACAGGGATAAGCTCCTACGAGCAGTACTTC.

The V call is TRBV5-4, the J call TRBJ1-1; D is undetermined. Trimming left V 4 bases short and J 4 bases short, with 17 bases between. The germline V gene has CDR1 SGHNT and CDR2 YYREEE (reference sequence). This CDR3 region has 15 residues. The DNA for the CDR3 is TGTGCCAGCAGCCTGGTCGCGGGCCGAGGCACTGAAGCTTTCTTT. It yields the protein CASSLVAGRGTEAFF. Using reference TRBV5-4 and TRBJ1-1 for the parts outside the CDR3, the full variable domain is ETGVTQSPTHLIKTRGQQVTLRCSSQSGHNTVSWYQQALGQGPQFIFQYYREEENGRGNFPPRFSGLQFPNYSSELNVNALELDDSALYLCASSLVAGRGTEAFFGQGTRLTVV.

V is TRBV2 and J is TRBJ1-1; no definite D call. CDR1 and CDR2 (germline): SNHLY, FYNNEI. V lost 6 bases, J lost 0 bases, and 8 bases lay in between. The CDR3 runs to 13 residues. In DNA, the CDR3 is TGTGCCAGCAGACGGAGACTGAACACTGAAGCTTTCTTT. Encoded protein: CASRRRLNTEAFF.

This clone appeared a single time. The gene calls are TRBV4-3 and TRBJ2-2, with a possible D match to TRBD1 (6 bases). The CDR3 totals 15 residues. V was trimmed by 4 bases and J by 0 bases, leaving 9 bases between them. Germline V gene data show CDR1 as LGHNA and CDR2 as YSLEER. CDR3 sequence reads: CASSRQEANTGELFF. CDR3 in DNA: TGCGCCAGCAGCCGACAGGAAGCGAACACCGGGGAGCTGTTTTTT.

V is TRBV10-3 and J is TRBJ1-2; 11 nucleotides line up with TRBD1. V lost 5 bases and J lost 5; bases outside the gene matches: 7. Looked up from germline, CDR1 is ENHRY and CDR2 is SYGVKD. The CDR3 has 15 residues. The CDR3 sequence is CAISSDRGRGYGYTF. The DNA of the CDR3 is TGTGCCATCAGTTCGGACAGGGGGCGGGGGTATGGCTACACCTTC.

The V gene is TRBV6-5, the J gene TRBJ1-5; D is uncertain. Trimming cost V 2 bases and J 3 bases, with 8 bases left between them. This CDR3 spans 14 amino acids. Germline V gene sequence: CDR1 MNHEY, CDR2 SVGAGI. This CDR3 reads CASSYGTVNQPQHF. The CDR3 coding sequence is TGTGCCAGCAGTTACGGTACAGTCAATCAGCCCCAGCATTTT.

The chain combines TRBV9 with TRBJ2-3; 14 bases line up with TRBD2. Trimming took 2 bases from V and 5 from J; bases not matched to a gene: 7. This CDR3 is 17 amino acids long. The germline CDR1 and CDR2 sequences are SGDLS and YYNGEE. CDR3 sequence reads: CASSVTSGGAGKDTQYF. CDR3 nucleotides: TGTGCCAGCAGCGTGACTAGCGGGGGGGCCGGGAAAGATACGCAGTATTTT.

This clone has only one observation. J is TRBJ2-1 and V is TRBV6-5, with D possibly being TRBD1 (7 bases). Germline lookup yields CDR1 MNHEY and CDR2 SVGAGI. The CDR3 length is 12 residues. The ends were cut back, 11 bases at V and 7 bases at J, with 15 bases in the middle. The CDR3 coding sequence is TGTGCCTCTCAGGGGGGTGGGAATGAGCAGTTCTTC. It translates to CASQGGGNEQFF.

This chain joins TRBV29-1 and TRBJ2-7; 12 nucleotides line up with TRBD2. Germline assignment: CDR1 SQVTM and CDR2 ANQGSEA. V was pared by 4 bases and J by 6 bases, with 10 bases of the junction left unmatched. CDR3 size: 15 residues. The CDR3 coding sequence is TGCAGCGTTGGGCAGTCTCTAGCGGGAGGGACCGAGCAGTACTTC. This encodes CSVGQSLAGGTEQYF.

This clone was seen a few times. Other DNA sequences from this sample encode an identical CDR3 as well. V and J are TRBV6-5 and TRBJ2-7; perhaps TRBD1 as D (5 bases). The CDR3 contains 14 residues. The V gene lost 0 bases and the J gene lost 3 bases, with 9 bases spanning the gap. Germline CDR1 is MNHEY and CDR2 is SVGAGI. CDR3 sequence reads: CASSYSRDSYEQYF. In DNA, the CDR3 is TGTGCCAGCAGTTACTCGAGAGACAGCTACGAGCAGTACTTC.